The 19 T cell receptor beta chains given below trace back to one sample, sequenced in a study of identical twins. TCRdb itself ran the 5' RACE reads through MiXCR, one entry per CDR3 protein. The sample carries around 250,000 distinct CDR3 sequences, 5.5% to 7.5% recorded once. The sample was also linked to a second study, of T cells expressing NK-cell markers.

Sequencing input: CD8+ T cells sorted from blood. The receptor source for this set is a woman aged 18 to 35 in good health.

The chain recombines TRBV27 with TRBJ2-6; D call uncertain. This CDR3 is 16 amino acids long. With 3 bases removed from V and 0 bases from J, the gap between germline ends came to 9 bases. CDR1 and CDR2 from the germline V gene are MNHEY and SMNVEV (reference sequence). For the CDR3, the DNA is TGTGCCAGCAGTTTCCTTGAACTCTCTGGGGCCAACGTCCTGACTTTC. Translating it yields CASSFLELSGANVLTF.

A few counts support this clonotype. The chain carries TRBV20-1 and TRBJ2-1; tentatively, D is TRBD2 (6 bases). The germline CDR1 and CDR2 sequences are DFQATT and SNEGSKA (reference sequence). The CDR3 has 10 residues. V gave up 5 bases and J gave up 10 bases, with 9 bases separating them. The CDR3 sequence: CSAGTSEQFF. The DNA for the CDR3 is TGCAGTGCTGGGACTTCAGAGCAGTTCTTC.

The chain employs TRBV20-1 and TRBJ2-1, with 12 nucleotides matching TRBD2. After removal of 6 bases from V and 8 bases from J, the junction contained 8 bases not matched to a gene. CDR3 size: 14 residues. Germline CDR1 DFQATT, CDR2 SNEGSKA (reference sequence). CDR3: CSARPSGRGDEQFF. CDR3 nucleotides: TGCAGTGCCAGACCTAGCGGGAGGGGTGATGAGCAGTTCTTC.

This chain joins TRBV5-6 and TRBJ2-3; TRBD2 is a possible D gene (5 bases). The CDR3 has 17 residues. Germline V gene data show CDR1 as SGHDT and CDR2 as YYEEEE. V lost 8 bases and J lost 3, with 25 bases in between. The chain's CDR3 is CARSPALDGGSTDTQYF. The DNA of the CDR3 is TGTGCCAGGAGCCCAGCGCTGGACGGAGGATCGACAGATACGCAGTATTTT.

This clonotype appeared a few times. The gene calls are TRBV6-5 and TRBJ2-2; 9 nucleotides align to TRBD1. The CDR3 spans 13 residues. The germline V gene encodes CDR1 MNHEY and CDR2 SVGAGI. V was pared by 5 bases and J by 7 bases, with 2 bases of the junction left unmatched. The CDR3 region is CASSHRGRGELFF. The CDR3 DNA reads TGTGCCAGCAGTCACAGGGGGCGCGGGGAGCTGTTTTTT.

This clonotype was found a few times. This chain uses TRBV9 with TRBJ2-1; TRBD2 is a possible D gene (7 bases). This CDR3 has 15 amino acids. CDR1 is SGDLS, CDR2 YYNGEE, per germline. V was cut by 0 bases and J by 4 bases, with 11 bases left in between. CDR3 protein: CASSVEGGLYNEQFF. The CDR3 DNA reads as TGTGCCAGCAGCGTAGAGGGGGGGCTTTACAATGAGCAGTTCTTC.

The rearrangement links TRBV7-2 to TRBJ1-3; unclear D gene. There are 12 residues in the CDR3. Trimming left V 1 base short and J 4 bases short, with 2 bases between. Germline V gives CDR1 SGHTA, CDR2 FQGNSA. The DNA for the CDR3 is TGTGCCAGCAGCTTAGTAGGAAACACCATATATTTT. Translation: CASSLVGNTIYF.

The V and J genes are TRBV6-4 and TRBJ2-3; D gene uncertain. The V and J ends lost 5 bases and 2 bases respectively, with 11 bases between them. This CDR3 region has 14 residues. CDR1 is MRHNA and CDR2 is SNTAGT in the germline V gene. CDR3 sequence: CASSSNDDTDTQYF. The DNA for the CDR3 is TGTGCCAGCAGTTCTAACGATGACACAGATACGCAGTATTTT.

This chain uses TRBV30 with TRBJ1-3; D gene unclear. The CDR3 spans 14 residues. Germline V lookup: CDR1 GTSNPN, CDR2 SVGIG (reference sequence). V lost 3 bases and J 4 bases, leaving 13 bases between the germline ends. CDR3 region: CAWSAAGIGNTIYF. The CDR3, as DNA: TGTGCCTGGAGCGCGGCGGGGATAGGAAACACCATATATTTT.

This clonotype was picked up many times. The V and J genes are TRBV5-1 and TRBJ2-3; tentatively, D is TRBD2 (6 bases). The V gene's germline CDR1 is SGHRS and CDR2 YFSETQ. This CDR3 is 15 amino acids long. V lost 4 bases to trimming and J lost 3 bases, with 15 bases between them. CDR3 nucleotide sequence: TGCGCCAGCAGCCCGGGACTTTCTACTACAGATACGCAGTATTTT. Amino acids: CASSPGLSTTDTQYF.

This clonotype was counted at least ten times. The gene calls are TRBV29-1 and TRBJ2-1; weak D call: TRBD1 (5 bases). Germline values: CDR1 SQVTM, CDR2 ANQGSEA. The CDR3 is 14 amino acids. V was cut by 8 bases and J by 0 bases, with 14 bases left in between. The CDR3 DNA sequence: TGCAGCTTTAGGGGCGGAAGCTCCTACAATGAGCAGTTCTTC. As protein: CSFRGGSSYNEQFF.

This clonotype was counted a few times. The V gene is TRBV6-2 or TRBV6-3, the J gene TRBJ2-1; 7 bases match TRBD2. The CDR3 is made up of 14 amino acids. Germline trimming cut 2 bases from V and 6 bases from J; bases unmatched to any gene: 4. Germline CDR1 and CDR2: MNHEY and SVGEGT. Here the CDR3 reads CASSYPPGGNEQFF. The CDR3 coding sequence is TGTGCCAGCAGTTACCCCCCGGGAGGCAATGAGCAGTTCTTC.

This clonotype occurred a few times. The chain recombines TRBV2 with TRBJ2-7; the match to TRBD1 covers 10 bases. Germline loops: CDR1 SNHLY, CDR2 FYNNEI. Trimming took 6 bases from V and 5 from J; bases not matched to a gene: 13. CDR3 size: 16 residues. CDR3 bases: TGTGCCAGCAGACGACGGACAGGGGGAGATTTAGACGAGCAGTACTTC. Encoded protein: CASRRRTGGDLDEQYF.

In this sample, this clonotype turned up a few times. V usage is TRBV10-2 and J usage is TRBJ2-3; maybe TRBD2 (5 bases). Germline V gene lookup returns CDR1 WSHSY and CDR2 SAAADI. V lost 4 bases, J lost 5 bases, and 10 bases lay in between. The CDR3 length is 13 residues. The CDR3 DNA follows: TGCGCCAGCAGTGCTCTAGCAGAAGATACGCAGTATTTT. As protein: CASSALAEDTQYF.

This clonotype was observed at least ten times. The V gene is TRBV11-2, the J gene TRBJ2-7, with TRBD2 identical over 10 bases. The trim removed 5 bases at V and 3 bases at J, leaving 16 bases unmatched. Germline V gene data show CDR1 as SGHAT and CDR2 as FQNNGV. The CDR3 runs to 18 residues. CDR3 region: CASSPRGVAGGRYYEQYF. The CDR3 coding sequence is TGTGCCAGCAGCCCCCGAGGGGTAGCGGGAGGAAGATACTACGAGCAGTACTTC.

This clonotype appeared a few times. The CDR3 region has the DNA TGTGCCTGGAACTCAGGGAGCTCCTACGAGCAGTACTTC. Residues: CAWNSGSSYEQYF. The chain links TRBV30 to TRBJ2-7; TRBD1 or TRBD2 may be the D gene (5 bases each). The CDR3 has 13 amino acids. Trimming pared 4 bases from V and 0 bases from J, leaving 10 bases between. The germline V gene encodes CDR1 GTSNPN and CDR2 SVGIG (reference sequence).

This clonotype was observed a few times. CDR3 bases: TGTGCCAGCACTTCGACCATAAATGTACAAGAGACCCAGTACTTC. It encodes CASTSTINVQETQYF. V usage is TRBV3-1 and J usage is TRBJ2-5; D call uncertain. V was shortened by 7 bases and J by 2 bases, with 17 bases between the two germline ends. Germline V lookup: CDR1 LGHDT, CDR2 YNNKEL (reference sequence). CDR3 size: 15 residues.

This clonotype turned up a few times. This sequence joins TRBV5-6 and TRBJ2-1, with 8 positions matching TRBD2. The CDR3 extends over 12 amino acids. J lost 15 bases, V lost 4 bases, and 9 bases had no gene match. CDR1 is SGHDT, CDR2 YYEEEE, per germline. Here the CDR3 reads CASSLGSGRLFF. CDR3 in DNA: TGTGCCAGCAGCCTGGGGAGCGGGAGACTGTTCTTC.

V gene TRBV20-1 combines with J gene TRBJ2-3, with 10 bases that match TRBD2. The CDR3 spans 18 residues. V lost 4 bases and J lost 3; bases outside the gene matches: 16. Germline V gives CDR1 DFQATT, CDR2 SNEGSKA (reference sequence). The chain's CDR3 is CSAKLAGWTHFRTDTQYF. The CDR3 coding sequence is TGCAGTGCTAAACTAGCGGGGTGGACCCATTTTAGGACAGATACGCAGTATTTT.